Each of the 13 T cell receptor beta chains below was sequenced from the same sample in a study of blood T cell repertoires in COVID-19. TCRdb's table, derived via immunoSEQ multiplex PCR, lists solely in-frame clones and lacks some. The table has about 31,000 clones, approximately 90% seen once. The sample was peripheral blood. The receptors originated from a human donor in a cohort sampled during active COVID-19.

The rearrangement uses TRBV7-2 and TRBJ2-3; 9 positions match TRBD2. The CDR3 length is 16 residues. Trimming took 3 bases from V and 4 from J; bases not matched to a gene: 8. CDR1 is SGHTA and CDR2 is FQGNSA in the germline V gene. CDR3 coding DNA: TGTGCCAGCAGCTTGCCGGGACTAGCAATACCAGATACGCAGTATTTT. Its translation is CASSLPGLAIPDTQYF.

The CDR3 nucleotides are TGTGCCAGCGAGATAGTAGCCGACGGCTCCTACGAGCAGTACGTC. Translating it yields CASEIVADGSYEQYV. The chain links TRBV2 to TRBJ2-7, with unresolved D. The V end was cut by 8 bases, the J end by 0 bases, with 17 bases between. The CDR3 is 15 amino acids. The V gene's germline CDR1 is SNHLY and CDR2 FYNNEI.

The V call is TRBV2, the J call TRBJ1-2; TRBD1 matches at 11 bases. The V and J ends lost 10 bases and 9 bases, in that order; junction bases with no gene match: 10. The CDR3 is 13 amino acids. From germline, CDR1 is SNHLY and CDR2 FYNNEI. The CDR3 DNA follows: TGTGCCAACCCCAAGGGACAGGGGGGAAGCTACACCTTC. The encoded protein is CANPKGQGGSYTF.

This CDR3 reads CASRRAGTINTGELFF. The DNA for the CDR3 is TGTGCCAGCAGACGTGCCGGGACTATCAACACCGGGGAGCTGTTTTTT. The chain links TRBV7-2 to TRBJ2-2, with 7 positions matching TRBD2. The CDR3 contains 16 residues. V trimming: 6 bases; J trimming: 2 bases; junction bases outside the gene matches: 9. Germline V CDR1 and CDR2: SGHTA, FQGNSA.

This clone was seen only once. The gene calls are TRBV5-1 and TRBJ1-6; a weak D match, TRBD1 (6 bases). There are 15 residues in the CDR3. The V gene's germline CDR1 is SGHRS and CDR2 YFSETQ. The germline V and J ends were trimmed by 4 bases and 11 bases, with 19 bases remaining between them. CDR3: CASSTHPEGGTPLHF. In DNA, the CDR3 is TGCGCCAGCAGCACCCACCCCGAGGGGGGGACACCCCTCCACTTT.

This chain uses TRBV6-5 with TRBJ2-3; unclear D gene. The germline gives CDR1 MNHEY, CDR2 SVGAGI. The V end was cut by 2 bases, the J end by 4 bases, with 10 bases between. The CDR3 runs to 14 residues. The CDR3 DNA is TGTGCCAGCAGTTACGCCGGTACCCCAGATACGCAGTATTTT. It codes for CASSYAGTPDTQYF.

The CDR3 sequence is CAWSVLLEAFF. Here the CDR3 DNA reads TGTGCCTGGAGTGTACTTCTCGAAGCTTTCTTT. The J gene is TRBJ1-1, the V gene TRBV30, with D unclear. Trimming removed 0 bases at V and 8 bases at J, with 7 bases between. Looked up from germline, CDR1 is GTSNPN and CDR2 is SVGIG (reference sequence). This CDR3 has 11 residues.

This clone appeared once. V and J are TRBV6-4 and TRBJ1-2; no firm D call. Deletions cut 2 bases from V and 8 bases from J, with 12 bases between. The CDR3 runs 13 residues. The germline gives CDR1 MRHNA, CDR2 SNTAGT. The CDR3 sequence is CASSDLPGYGYTF. The CDR3 coding sequence is TGTGCCAGCAGTGACCTCCCGGGGTACGGCTACACCTTC.

The gene calls are TRBV25-1 and TRBJ1-4; 8 bases agree with TRBD1. Trimming cost V 8 bases and J 4 bases; bases outside gene matches: 9. The CDR3 has 15 amino acids. Germline V gene data show CDR1 as MGHDK and CDR2 as SYGVNS. The CDR3 loop reads CASGGRQGINEKLFF. CDR3 nucleotides: TGTGCCAGCGGGGGCCGACAGGGGATTAATGAAAAACTGTTTTTT.

This clone was seen once. The chain couples TRBV11-2 to TRBJ2-3, with a weak D call TRBD1 (5 bases). The V gene's germline CDR1 is SGHAT and CDR2 FQNNGV. The ends were cut back, 2 bases at V and 6 bases at J, with 9 bases in the middle. This CDR3 is built from 13 residues. The chain's CDR3 is CASSLSRADTQYF. CDR3 DNA sequence: TGTGCCAGCAGCTTATCCAGGGCTGATACGCAGTATTTT.

The CDR3 protein is CASVASGETQYF. CDR3 coding DNA: TGTGCCAGCGTGGCGTCGGGAGAGACCCAGTACTTC. The chain has TRBV3-1 (or the pseudogene TRBV3-2) and TRBJ2-5, with unresolved D. The CDR3 spans 12 residues. Trimming took off 8 bases at V and 4 bases at J, with 11 bases between the two ends. CDR1 LGHDT and CDR2 YNNKEL come from the germline V gene (reference sequence).

The chain couples TRBV5-4 to TRBJ1-1; D unresolved. CDR3 length equals 14 residues. V lost 0 bases, J lost 4 bases, and 10 bases lay in between. CDR1 and CDR2 from the germline V gene are SGHNT and YYREEE (reference sequence). Here the CDR3 reads CASSLGYSITEAFF. DNA of the CDR3: TGTGCCAGCAGCTTGGGGTACAGTATCACTGAAGCTTTCTTT. Complete variable domain (other parts from reference TRBV5-4 and TRBJ1-1): ETGVTQSPTHLIKTRGQQVTLRCSSQSGHNTVSWYQQALGQGPQFIFQYYREEENGRGNFPPRFSGLQFPNYSSELNVNALELDDSALYLCASSLGYSITEAFFGQGTRLTVV.

V is TRBV5-8 and J is TRBJ1-1; D possibly corresponds to TRBD1 (5 bases). V shed 5 bases and J shed 1 base, with 15 bases lying between them. Germline lookup yields CDR1 SGHTS and CDR2 YDEGEE. This CDR3 is built from 15 residues. CDR3 protein: CASSFRASRNTEAFF. As DNA, the CDR3 is TGTGCCAGCAGTTTCAGGGCTTCCAGGAACACTGAAGCTTTCTTT.